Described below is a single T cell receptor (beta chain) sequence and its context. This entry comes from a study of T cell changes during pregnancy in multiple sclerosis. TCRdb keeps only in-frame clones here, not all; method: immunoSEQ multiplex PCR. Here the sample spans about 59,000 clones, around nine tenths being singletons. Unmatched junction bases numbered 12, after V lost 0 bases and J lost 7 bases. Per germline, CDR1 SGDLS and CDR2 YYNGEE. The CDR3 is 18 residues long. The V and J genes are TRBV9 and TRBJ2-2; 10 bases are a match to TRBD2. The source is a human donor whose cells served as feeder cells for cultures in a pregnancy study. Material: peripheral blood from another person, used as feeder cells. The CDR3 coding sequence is TGTGCCAGCAGCGTAGTTCCTAGCGGGAGTGCCCTGGTCGGGGAGCTGTTTTTT. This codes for CASSVVPSGSALVGELFF.